This T cell receptor beta chain is from a study of blood T cell repertoires in COVID-19. Germline V gene data show CDR1 as MNHEY and CDR2 as SVGAGI. Unmatched junction bases numbered 7, after V lost 7 bases and J lost 4 bases. This CDR3 is built from 14 residues. The repertoire was sequenced with immunoSEQ multiplex PCR; TCRdb's copy has only in-frame clones and lacks some. Counted here are around 160,000 clones, around 75% occurring once; the ten biggest clones make up roughly 14%. Material: peripheral blood. This TCR was recovered from a woman aged 80 or over with acute or convalescent COVID-19. The chain is built from TRBV6-5 and TRBJ2-7; 10 bases agree with TRBD2. This chain's CDR3 is CASNPSGSLYEQYF. The DNA for the CDR3 is TGTGCCAGCAATCCTAGCGGGAGTTTGTACGAGCAGTACTTC.